Below, one T cell receptor beta chain is given with its context. Its antigen remains unidentified. The data stem from a study of CD8 T cells in Susac syndrome. The study, taken as a whole, reports: As the study acknowledged, the number of individuals in its TCR sequencing and HLA analysis was relatively small.

When the RNA was reverse transcribed, random hexamers were used with an input of about 0.5 to 1 ug. Coverage of TCR beta CDR3 amplification by immunoSEQ multiplex PCR extended to 54 Vbeta and 13 Jbeta. TCRdb used MiXCR to reprocess the immunoSEQ multiplex PCR reads, holding one entry per CDR3 protein. The repertoire includes around 230,000 distinct CDR3 sequences, about 95% of them detected once, and 0.095% sits in the top ten. The CDR3 consists of 15 residues. CDR1 SGHTA and CDR2 FQGNSA come from the germline V gene. V gave up 2 bases and J gave up 5 bases, with 14 bases separating them. This TCR came from a human donor with multiple sclerosis. Specimen: CD4+ T cells from PBMCs. The V call is TRBV7-2, the J call TRBJ2-3, with a tentative D call TRBD1 (5 bases). This chain's CDR3 is CASSLSSAGQDTQYF. DNA of the CDR3: TGTGCCAGCAGCTTATCATCAGCAGGGCAAGATACGCAGTATTTT.